The 10 T cell receptor beta chains presented below share a single source sample, sequenced in a study of T cell clonotyping in hematopoietic cell transplantation. Assay used: immunoSEQ multiplex PCR; TCRdb lists only in-frame clones, some missing. Of 40,000 to 45,000 clones listed, roughly 94% were seen once; the top ten hold 0.85% to 0.9%. The specimen sequenced was peripheral blood mononuclear cells. Source of these receptors: a woman aged 45-59 years in good health. Some clones in this sample may be carry-over from other donors' samples.

This chain links TRBV18 with TRBJ1-5; TRBD1 is a possible D gene (5 bases). Trimming left V 3 bases short and J 7 bases short, with 13 bases between. The CDR3 covers 14 residues. Germline V gives CDR1 KGHSH, CDR2 LQKENI. DNA for the CDR3: TGTGCCAGCTCACCTGCCGGGACCAGACAGCCCCAGCATTTT. Protein: CASSPAGTRQPQHF.

The V and J genes are TRBV9 and TRBJ2-2; D is unresolved. Germline V gene data show CDR1 as SGDLS and CDR2 as YYNGEE. The CDR3 totals 14 residues. Trimming left V 0 bases short and J 6 bases short, with 9 bases between. The CDR3 bases are TGTGCCAGCAGCGTAGTAACAGAGTCCGGGGAGCTGTTTTTT. Translating gives CASSVVTESGELFF.

The CDR3: CASSIGAQGDFF. CDR3 DNA sequence: TGTGCCAGTAGTATCGGGGCACAGGGCGACTTCTTT. The chain combines TRBV19 with TRBJ1-1; tentatively, D is TRBD1 (6 bases). Trimming took off 3 bases at V and 14 bases at J, with 16 bases between the two ends. Germline CDR1 reads LNHDA; CDR2 reads SQIVND (reference sequence). There are 12 residues in the CDR3.

This rearrangement joins TRBV7-2 to TRBJ1-5; D possibly corresponds to TRBD1 (5 bases). Trimming removed 5 bases at V and 6 bases at J, with 17 bases between. The CDR3 runs 15 residues. Per germline, CDR1 SGHTA and CDR2 FQGNSA. The CDR3 DNA reads as TGTGCCAGCAGCCCACGTACGAGGGGAGGTCAGCCCCAGCATTTT. This sequence encodes CASSPRTRGGQPQHF.

This clone was counted once. The CDR3 loop reads CASSLTTPQETQYF. The CDR3, as DNA: TGTGCCAGCAGCCTGACGACACCACAAGAGACCCAGTACTTC. The V gene is TRBV7-9, the J gene TRBJ2-5; no firm D call. The CDR3 covers 14 residues. Looked up from germline, CDR1 is SEHNR and CDR2 is FQNEAQ (reference sequence). Trimming cost V 5 bases and J 2 bases, with 12 bases left between them.

The gene calls are TRBV9 and TRBJ2-3, with D possibly being TRBD1 (5 bases). The CDR3 is made up of 14 amino acids. The germline CDR1 and CDR2 sequences are SGDLS and YYNGEE. The V and J ends lost 4 bases and 4 bases respectively, with 13 bases between them. For the CDR3, the DNA is TGTGCCAGCAGCAAGGGGCTAGAGTCAGATACGCAGTATTTT. It is translated as CASSKGLESDTQYF.

The V and J genes are TRBV5-4 and TRBJ1-1; the D is unclear. Deletions cut 0 bases from V and 7 bases from J, with 7 bases between. The CDR3 loop spans 12 amino acids. CDR1 is SGHNT, CDR2 YYREEE, per germline (reference sequence). The CDR3 region is CASSLVQDEAFF. In DNA, the CDR3 is TGTGCCAGCAGCTTGGTTCAAGATGAAGCTTTCTTT.

The genes are TRBV25-1 and TRBJ2-1, with 7 bases lining up with TRBD1. V shed 4 bases and J 8 bases; nucleotides not matched to a gene: 2. The CDR3 has 12 amino acids. Germline V lookup: CDR1 MGHDK, CDR2 SYGVNS. The CDR3 region is CASSGDRDEQFF. In DNA, the CDR3 is TGTGCCAGCAGTGGAGACAGGGATGAGCAGTTCTTC.

V is TRBV10-3 and J is TRBJ2-7; possible D gene TRBD1, 6 bases. There are 16 residues in the CDR3. Germline CDR1 is ENHRY and CDR2 is SYGVKD. Trimming removed 0 bases from V and 5 bases from J, with 17 bases in between. CDR3 in amino acids: CAISESGTPSSNEQYF. As DNA, the CDR3 is TGTGCCATCAGTGAGTCGGGGACACCCAGTTCTAACGAGCAGTACTTC.

The DNA for the CDR3 is TGTGCCAGTGGGTCACGGGGGGTCCTCCATGGCTACACCTTC. This gives the protein CASGSRGVLHGYTF. This chain links TRBV19 with TRBJ1-2, with a weak D call TRBD1 (5 bases). CDR3 length: 14 amino acids. The ends were cut back, 8 bases at V and 6 bases at J, with 19 bases in the middle. Germline lookup yields CDR1 LNHDA and CDR2 SQIVND (reference sequence).